The clone carrying this TCR beta chain was detected many times. The antigen is not known. This specimen comes from a study of blood T cells in healthy people across ages. General study points: It was found that TCR beta diversity correlated strongly with the percentage of naive T cells. Per-million-T-cell TCR beta diversity fell roughly linearly with age.

With a J-beta primer mix and a sample-barcoded 5' primer, a second PCR ran 7 to 11 cycles. TCRdb itself ran the 5' RACE reads through MiXCR, one entry per CDR3 protein. Of hundreds of thousands of distinct CDR3 sequences in the sample, roughly 30% were seen once. The sample providers were healthy Caucasian people from Russia, aged roughly 6 to 90. Germline V gene sequence: CDR1 DFQATT, CDR2 SNEGSKA (reference sequence). CDR3 size: 15 residues. V was shortened by 0 bases and J by 13 bases, with 22 bases between the two germline ends. The rearrangement uses TRBV20-1 and TRBJ2-4; D possibly uses TRBD1 or TRBD2 (5 bases each). Material: blood. The sequence came from a woman of 80 years or more in good health. This chain's CDR3 is CSARDSGHPLGEQYF. CDR3 sequence (DNA): TGCAGTGCTAGAGATTCGGGCCACCCGTTAGGGGAGCAGTACTTC.